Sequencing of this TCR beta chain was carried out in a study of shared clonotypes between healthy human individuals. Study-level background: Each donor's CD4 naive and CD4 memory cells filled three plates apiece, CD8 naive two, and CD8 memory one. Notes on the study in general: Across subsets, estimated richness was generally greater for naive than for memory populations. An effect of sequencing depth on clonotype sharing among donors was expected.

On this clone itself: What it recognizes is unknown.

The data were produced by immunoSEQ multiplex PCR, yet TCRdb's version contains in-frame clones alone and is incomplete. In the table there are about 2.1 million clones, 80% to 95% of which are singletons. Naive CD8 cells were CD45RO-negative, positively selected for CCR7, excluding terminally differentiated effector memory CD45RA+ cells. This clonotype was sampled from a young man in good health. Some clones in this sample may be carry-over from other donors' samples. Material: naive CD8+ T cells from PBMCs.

The CDR3 nucleotides read TGTGCCAGCAGCTCACGTAGCGGGAGGGTCTACGAGCAGTACTTC. This translates into CASSSRSGRVYEQYF. This chain uses TRBV7-8 with TRBJ2-7; 11 positions agree with TRBD2. The CDR3 extends over 15 amino acids. Germline CDR1 and CDR2: SGHVS and FQNEAQ. J gave up 3 bases and V 4 bases, and 5 bases lay outside the gene matches.